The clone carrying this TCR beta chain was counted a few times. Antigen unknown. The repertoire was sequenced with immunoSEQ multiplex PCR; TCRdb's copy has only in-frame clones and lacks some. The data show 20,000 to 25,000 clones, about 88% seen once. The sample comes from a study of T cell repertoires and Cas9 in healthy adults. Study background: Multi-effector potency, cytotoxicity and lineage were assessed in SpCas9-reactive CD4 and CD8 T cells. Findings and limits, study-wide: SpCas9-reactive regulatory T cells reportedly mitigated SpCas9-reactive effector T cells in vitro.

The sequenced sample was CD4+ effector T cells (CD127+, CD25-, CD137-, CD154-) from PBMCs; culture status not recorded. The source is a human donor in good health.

CDR3: CASSRRTGEKLFF. The CDR3 DNA reads as TGTGCCAGCAGCCGACGGACGGGAGAAAAACTGTTTTTT. This chain uses TRBV11-1 with TRBJ1-4, with D hard to call. This CDR3 region has 13 residues. Trimming stripped 5 bases from V and 8 bases from J, with 12 bases between. Germline V gene lookup returns CDR1 SGHAT and CDR2 FQDESV (reference sequence).